Sequencing of this TCR beta chain was carried out in a study of identical twins. Whole-study results and caveats: Researchers reported excess low generation probability among twin-shared out-of-frame alpha sequences. Insertion counts were lower in abundant cord blood beta clonotypes, a trend that memory repertoires did not show.

Healthy Caucasians supplied all donations. MiXCR was run by TCRdb on the 5' RACE reads, yielding one entry per CDR3 protein. The data show about 700,000 distinct CDR3 sequences, approximately 9% seen once. A word on this clonotype: What it recognizes is unknown.

V was pared by 1 base and J by 8 bases, with 12 bases between. This CDR3 spans 13 amino acids. Germline loops: CDR1 DFQATT, CDR2 SNEGSKA (reference sequence). The sample was also reused in another study, on yellow fever vaccine responses in identical twins.

The clonotype comes from a woman aged 18 to 35 in good health. The specimen sequenced was PBMCs. The gene calls are TRBV20-1 and TRBJ2-1, with unresolved D. The CDR3 DNA is TGCAGTGCTAGAGCTAATGTCCCCGATGAGCAGTTCTTC. This encodes CSARANVPDEQFF.